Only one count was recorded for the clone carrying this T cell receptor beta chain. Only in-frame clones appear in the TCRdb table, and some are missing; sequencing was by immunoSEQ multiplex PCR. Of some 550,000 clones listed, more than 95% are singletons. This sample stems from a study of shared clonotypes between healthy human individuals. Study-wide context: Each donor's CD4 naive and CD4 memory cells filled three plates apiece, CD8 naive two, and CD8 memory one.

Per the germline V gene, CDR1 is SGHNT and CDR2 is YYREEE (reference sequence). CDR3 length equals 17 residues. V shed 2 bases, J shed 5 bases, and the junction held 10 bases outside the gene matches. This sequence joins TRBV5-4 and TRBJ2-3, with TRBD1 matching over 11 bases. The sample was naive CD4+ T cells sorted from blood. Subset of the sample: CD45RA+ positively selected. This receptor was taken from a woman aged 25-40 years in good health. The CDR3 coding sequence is TGTGCCAGCAGCTTAGGAGGTGGACAGGGGGCTGGAGATACGCAGTATTTT. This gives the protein CASSLGGGQGAGDTQYF.